Reported below is one TCR beta chain. This sample was included in a study of Ad26.COV2.S vaccination and SARS-CoV-2 variants. The CDR3 spans 14 residues. Trimming shortened V by 5 bases and J by 5 bases, and 15 bases separated the two germline ends. CDR1 is MNHNY, CDR2 SVGAGI, per germline (reference sequence). Treatment indicated: about 20 received Ad26.COV2.S at low or high dose, single or two shots; 5 received placebo; per-sample allocation not given. After the first vaccine or placebo injection, samples were drawn on day 63. Assay used: immunoSEQ multiplex PCR; TCRdb lists only in-frame clones, some missing. The sample has over 400,000 clones; over 80% are singletons.

The chain recombines TRBV6-6 with TRBJ1-2; a weak D match, TRBD1 (5 bases). The source material was peripheral blood, sampled in a trial of Ad26.COV2.S vaccine versus placebo. The clonotype comes from a person between 18 and 65 years old who received the Ad26.COV2.S COVID-19 vaccine or a placebo. The CDR3 nucleotides are TGTGCCAGCAGTCAACGGACACTTACTTATGGCTACACCTTC. Protein product: CASSQRTLTYGYTF.